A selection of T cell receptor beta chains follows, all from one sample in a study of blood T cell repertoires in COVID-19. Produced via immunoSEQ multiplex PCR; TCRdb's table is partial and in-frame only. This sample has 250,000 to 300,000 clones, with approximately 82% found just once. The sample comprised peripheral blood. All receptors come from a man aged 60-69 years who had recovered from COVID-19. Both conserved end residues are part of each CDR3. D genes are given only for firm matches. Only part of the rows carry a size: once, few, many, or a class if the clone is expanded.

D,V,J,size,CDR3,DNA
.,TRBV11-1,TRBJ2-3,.,CASSLEGGTDTQYF,TGTGCCAGCAGCTTAGAGGGGGGCACAGATACGCAGTATTTT
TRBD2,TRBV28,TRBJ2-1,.,CASSASQGLAGSYNEQFF,TGTGCCAGCAGCGCTTCCCAGGGACTAGCGGGGTCCTACAATGAGCAGTTCTTC
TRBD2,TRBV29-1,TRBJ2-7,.,CSVKGGGVDEQYF,TGCAGCGTGAAAGGCGGGGGGGTAGACGAGCAGTACTTC
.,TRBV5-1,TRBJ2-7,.,CASSSTTYEQYF,TGCGCCAGCAGCTCAACAACCTACGAGCAGTACTTC
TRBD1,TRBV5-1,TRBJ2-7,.,CASSLLQGTPYEQYF,TGCGCCAGCAGCCTACTACAGGGGACCCCCTACGAGCAGTACTTC
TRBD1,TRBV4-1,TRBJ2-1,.,CASSEKGALGSYNEQFF,TGCGCCAGCAGCGAAAAGGGGGCGTTAGGCTCCTACAATGAGCAGTTCTTC
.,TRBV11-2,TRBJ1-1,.,CASSFRSRATTEAFF,TGTGCCAGCAGCTTCCGTTCCAGGGCGACCACTGAAGCTTTCTTT
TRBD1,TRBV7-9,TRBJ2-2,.,CASSSGTGDVGELFF,TGTGCCAGCAGCTCCGGAACAGGGGACGTCGGGGAGCTGTTTTTT
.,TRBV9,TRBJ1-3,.,CASSADLRGSGNTIYF,TGTGCCAGCAGCGCTGATCTCAGGGGATCTGGAAACACCATATATTTT
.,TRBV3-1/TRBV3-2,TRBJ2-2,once,CASSRGDTGELFF,TGTGCCAGCAGCCGGGGGGACACCGGGGAGCTGTTTTTT
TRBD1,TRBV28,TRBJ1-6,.,CASRPRRDRGGPLHF,TGTGCCAGCAGACCCCGCCGGGACAGGGGGGGACCCCTCCACTTT
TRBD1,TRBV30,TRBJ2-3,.,CACYGTVGTQYF,TGTGCCTGTTACGGGACAGTCGGAACGCAGTATTTT
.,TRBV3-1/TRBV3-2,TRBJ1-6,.,CASSQASYNSPLHF,TGTGCCAGCAGCCAAGCCAGTTATAATTCACCCCTCCACTTT
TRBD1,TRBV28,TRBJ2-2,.,CASSSTGVDTGELFF,TGTGCCAGCAGTTCGACAGGGGTGGACACCGGGGAGCTGTTTTTT
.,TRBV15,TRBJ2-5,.,CATSRAPADFAETQYF,TGTGCCACCAGCAGAGCCCCCGCCGACTTTGCTGAGACCCAGTACTTC
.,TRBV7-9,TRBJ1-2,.,CASSNQGIGSYGYTF,TGTGCCAGCAGCAACCAGGGAATCGGCAGCTATGGCTACACCTTC
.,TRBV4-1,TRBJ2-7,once,CASSQDPAGEQYF,TGCGCCAGCAGCCAAGATCCGGCAGGAGAGCAGTACTTC
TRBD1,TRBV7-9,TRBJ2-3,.,CASSMTGSDTQYF,TGTGCCAGCAGCATGACAGGGTCGGATACGCAGTATTTT
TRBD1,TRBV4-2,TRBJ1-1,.,CASSQPGQTGNEAFF,TGTGCCAGCAGCCAACCGGGACAGACTGGGAATGAAGCTTTCTTT
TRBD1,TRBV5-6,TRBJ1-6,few,CASSAWDRGNSPLHF,TGTGCCAGCAGCGCCTGGGACAGGGGCAATTCACCCCTCCACTTT
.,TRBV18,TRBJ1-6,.,CASSPGATNSPLHF,TGTGCCAGCTCACCAGGGGCCACTAATTCACCCCTCCACTTT
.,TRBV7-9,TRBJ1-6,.,CASSLSGVRGNSPLHF,TGTGCCAGCAGCTTATCAGGGGTTCGGGGAAATTCACCCCTCCACTTT
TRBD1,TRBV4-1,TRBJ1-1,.,CASRAGTVNTEAFF,TGCGCCAGCAGGGCCGGGACAGTGAACACTGAAGCTTTCTTT
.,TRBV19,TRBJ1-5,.,CASSILNQPQHF,TGTGCCAGTAGTATTCTCAATCAGCCCCAGCATTTT
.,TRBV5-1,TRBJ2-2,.,CASSLSAGVNTGELFF,TGCGCCAGCAGCTTGTCCGCAGGGGTGAACACCGGGGAGCTGTTTTTT
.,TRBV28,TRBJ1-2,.,CASKSREPTNYGYTF,TGTGCCAGCAAGAGCCGGGAGCCAACTAACTATGGCTACACCTTC
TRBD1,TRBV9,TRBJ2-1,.,CASSVGTQGATEQFF,TGTGCCAGCAGCGTAGGAACCCAGGGGGCGACTGAGCAGTTCTTC
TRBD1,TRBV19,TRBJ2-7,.,CASSMGQSSYEQYF,TGTGCCAGTAGTATGGGACAGAGCTCCTACGAGCAGTACTTC
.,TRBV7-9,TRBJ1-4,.,CASSLVVETSNEKLFF,TGTGCCAGCAGCTTAGTTGTGGAGACGAGCAATGAAAAACTGTTTTTT
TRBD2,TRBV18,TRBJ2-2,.,CASSPPGLDGGELFF,TGTGCCAGCTCACCACCGGGACTAGATGGCGGGGAGCTGTTTTTT
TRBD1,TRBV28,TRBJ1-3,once,CASGGGGGNTIYF,TGTGCCAGCGGAGGGGGCGGTGGAAACACCATATATTTT
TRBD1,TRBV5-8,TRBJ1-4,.,CASSLPDRGREKLFF,TGTGCCAGCAGCCTCCCCGACAGGGGGCGTGAAAAACTGTTTTTT
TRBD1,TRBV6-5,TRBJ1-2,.,CASSTGGTYGYTF,TGTGCCAGCAGCACAGGGGGCACCTATGGCTACACCTTC
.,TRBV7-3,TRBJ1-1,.,CASSATATGLAEAFF,TGTGCCAGTTCAGCCACCGCTACAGGGTTGGCTGAAGCTTTCTTT
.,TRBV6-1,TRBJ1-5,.,CASSESLSQHF,TGTGCCAGCAGTGAATCACTATCCCAGCATTTT
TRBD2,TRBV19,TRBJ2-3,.,CASSIGTSLSDTQYF,TGTGCCAGTAGTATAGGGACTAGCTTGTCAGATACGCAGTATTTT
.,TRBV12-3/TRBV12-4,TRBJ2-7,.,CASSLLLTYEQYF,TGTGCCAGCAGTTTACTGTTAACCTACGAGCAGTACTTC
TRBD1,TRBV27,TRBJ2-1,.,CASTYTGTGHNEQFF,TGTGCCAGCACGTATACCGGGACAGGTCACAATGAGCAGTTCTTC
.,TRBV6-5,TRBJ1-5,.,CASSRGQLNQPQHF,TGTGCCAGCAGTCGCGGACAGCTCAATCAGCCCCAGCATTTT
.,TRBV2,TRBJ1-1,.,CASSEARLGLTNTEAFF,TGTGCCAGCAGTGAAGCGCGACTAGGACTTACGAACACTGAAGCTTTCTTT
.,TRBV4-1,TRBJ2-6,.,CASSQDRSLSSGANVLTF,TGCGCCAGCAGCCAAGATCGTTCGCTCAGCTCTGGGGCCAACGTCCTGACTTTC
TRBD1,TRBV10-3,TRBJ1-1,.,CAISGGQGTEAFF,TGTGCCATCAGTGGGGGACAGGGGACTGAAGCTTTCTTT
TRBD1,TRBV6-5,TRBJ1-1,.,CASSYFRDRGTEAFF,TGTGCCAGCAGTTACTTCCGGGACAGAGGCACTGAAGCTTTCTTT
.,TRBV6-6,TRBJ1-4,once,CASSYSTGRGREKLFF,TGTGCCAGCAGTTACTCGACGGGGCGGGGTCGTGAAAAACTGTTTTTT
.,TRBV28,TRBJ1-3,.,CASGWARNTIYF,TGTGCCAGCGGCTGGGCTCGAAACACCATATATTTT
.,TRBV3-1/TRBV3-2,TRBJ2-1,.,CASSRSNGLFF,TGTGCCAGCAGCCGGTCCAACGGTCTGTTCTTC
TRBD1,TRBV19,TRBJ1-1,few,CASSARDREAEAFF,TGTGCCAGTAGTGCTAGGGACAGGGAGGCTGAAGCTTTCTTT
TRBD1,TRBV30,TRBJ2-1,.,CAWSGQGLREQFF,TGTGCCTGGAGTGGACAGGGGCTCCGTGAGCAGTTCTTC
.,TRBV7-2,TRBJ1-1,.,CASSLVVGGNTEAFF,TGTGCCAGCAGCTTAGTAGTGGGGGGTAACACTGAAGCTTTCTTT
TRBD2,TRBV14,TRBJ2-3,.,CASSQITSVTDTQYF,TGTGCCAGCAGCCAAATAACTAGCGTTACAGATACGCAGTATTTT
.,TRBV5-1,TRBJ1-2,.,CASSLEAGYTF,TGCGCCAGCAGCTTGGAAGCAGGCTACACCTTC
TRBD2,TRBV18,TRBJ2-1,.,CASDPGLAAKGQFF,TGTGCCAGCGACCCGGGACTAGCGGCTAAGGGGCAGTTCTTC
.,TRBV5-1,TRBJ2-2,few,CASSFSGAGTGELFF,TGCGCCAGCAGCTTCAGCGGAGCTGGCACCGGGGAGCTGTTTTTT
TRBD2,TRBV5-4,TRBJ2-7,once,CASSTSGTRAYEQYF,TGTGCCAGCAGCACATCCGGGACTAGGGCCTACGAGCAGTACTTC
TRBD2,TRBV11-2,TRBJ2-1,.,CASSLVAGLAGFGQFF,TGTGCCAGCAGCTTAGTAGCGGGACTAGCGGGGTTCGGGCAGTTCTTC